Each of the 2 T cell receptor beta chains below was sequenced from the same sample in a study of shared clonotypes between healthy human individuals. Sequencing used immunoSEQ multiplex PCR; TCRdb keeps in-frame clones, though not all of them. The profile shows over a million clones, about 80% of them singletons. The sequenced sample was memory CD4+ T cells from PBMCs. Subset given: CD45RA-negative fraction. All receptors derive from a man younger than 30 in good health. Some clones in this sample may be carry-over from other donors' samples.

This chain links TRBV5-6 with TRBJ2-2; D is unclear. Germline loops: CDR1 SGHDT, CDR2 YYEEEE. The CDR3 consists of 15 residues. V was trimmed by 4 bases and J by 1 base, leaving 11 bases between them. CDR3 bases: TGTGCCAGCAGCAGTCTCTCCCGGAACACCGGGGAGCTGTTTTTT. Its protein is CASSSLSRNTGELFF.

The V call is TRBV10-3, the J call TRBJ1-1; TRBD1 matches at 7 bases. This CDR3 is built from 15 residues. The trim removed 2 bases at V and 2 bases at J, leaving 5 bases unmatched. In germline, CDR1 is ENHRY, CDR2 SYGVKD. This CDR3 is CAISEGQAYNTEAFF. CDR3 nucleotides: TGTGCCATCAGTGAGGGACAGGCGTACAACACTGAAGCTTTCTTT.